The 8 T cell receptor beta chains reported below all come from one sample, sequenced in a study of shared clonotypes between healthy human individuals. TCRdb's copy holds only in-frame clones and misses some; the assay was immunoSEQ multiplex PCR. The repertoire holds 2,100,000 or so clones, with approximately 94% as singletons. Sequences were obtained from naive CD4+ T cells sorted from blood. Subset defined: CD45RA+ positively selected. Receptors were obtained from a man between 18 and 35 years old in good health.

This rearrangement joins TRBV18 to TRBJ2-3, with 13 bases that match TRBD2. The V gene end was trimmed by 1 base and the J gene end by 0 bases; junction bases not matched to a gene: 1. This CDR3 comprises 17 residues. Germline V gene lookup returns CDR1 KGHSH and CDR2 LQKENI. The CDR3 region has the DNA TGTGCCAGCTCACCACGGACTAGCGGGGGAAGCACAGATACGCAGTATTTT. Amino acid sequence: CASSPRTSGGSTDTQYF. Complete variable domain (other parts from reference TRBV18 and TRBJ2-3): NAGVMQNPRHLVRRRGQEARLRCSPMKGHSHVYWYRQLPEEGLKFMVYLQKENIIDESGMPKERFSAEFPKEGPSILRIQQVVRGDSAAYFCASSPRTSGGSTDTQYFGPGTRLTVL.

Of note for this clone: Distinct nucleotide sequences in the sample also encode this CDR3. The chain couples TRBV5-1 to TRBJ1-1; D is uncertain. The CDR3 runs to 14 residues. Germline CDR1 SGHRS, CDR2 YFSETQ. The V end lost 0 bases, the J end lost 0 bases, and 6 bases lay between the germline ends. CDR3 protein: CASSLDGVNTEAFF. The CDR3, as DNA: TGCGCCAGCAGCTTGGATGGGGTGAACACTGAAGCTTTCTTT.

The chain recombines TRBV7-9 with TRBJ2-7; 7 nucleotides line up with TRBD1. This CDR3 is 15 amino acids long. Unmatched junction bases numbered 5, after V lost 3 bases and J lost 0 bases. Germline lookup yields CDR1 SEHNR and CDR2 FQNEAQ (reference sequence). This CDR3 reads CASSFGRQGSYEQYF. DNA of the CDR3: TGTGCCAGCAGCTTCGGACGACAGGGCTCCTACGAGCAGTACTTC.

In its sample, this clone was seen once. The chain recombines TRBV28 with TRBJ1-2, with TRBD1 as a possible D gene (6 bases). Germline V gives CDR1 MDHEN, CDR2 SYDVKM. The CDR3 totals 15 residues. Trimming removed 4 bases from V and 8 bases from J, with 20 bases in between. The CDR3 DNA follows: TGTGCCAGCAGTTCGGGGGCGGGTCAGGGGAGAGGCTACACCTTC. Encoded protein: CASSSGAGQGRGYTF.

The chain's CDR3 is CASRPSRGTGHGYTF. The CDR3, as DNA: TGTGCCAGCAGGCCATCCCGCGGGACAGGTCACGGCTACACCTTC. The V and J genes are TRBV28 and TRBJ1-2, with TRBD1 identical over 8 bases. Trimming at V came to 6 bases and at J to 8 bases, leaving 14 bases not matched to a gene. The CDR3 extends over 15 amino acids. Germline V gene lookup returns CDR1 MDHEN and CDR2 SYDVKM.

The chain recombines TRBV27 with TRBJ2-2; perhaps TRBD1 as D (5 bases). Trimming removed 3 bases at V and 7 bases at J, with 15 bases between. CDR1 is MNHEY, CDR2 SMNVEV, per germline (reference sequence). The CDR3 has 15 amino acids. DNA of the CDR3: TGTGCCAGCAGTTTTACCGGCAGGGATGGCGGGGAGCTGTTTTTT. Translating gives CASSFTGRDGGELFF.

The V gene is TRBV9, the J gene TRBJ1-2; 7 nucleotides match TRBD1. Germline V gives CDR1 SGDLS, CDR2 YYNGEE. J gave up 6 bases and V 3 bases, and 8 bases lay outside the gene matches. This CDR3 has 14 amino acids. The CDR3 region is CASSAPGGGNGYTF. The CDR3 DNA reads as TGTGCCAGCAGCGCCCCGGGAGGGGGCAATGGCTACACCTTC.

The V gene is TRBV6-6, the J gene TRBJ2-7; D is ambiguous. CDR1 is MNHNY, CDR2 SVGAGI, per germline (reference sequence). Trimming took 6 bases from V and 4 from J, leaving 22 bases between them. The CDR3 contains 16 residues. Here the CDR3 DNA reads TGTGCCAGCAGATATCGCGCGGACCCCCTATCGTACGAGCAGTACTTC. Protein product: CASRYRADPLSYEQYF.